These 26 T cell receptor beta chains were sequenced from one sample in a study of blood T cells in healthy people across ages. With a J-beta primer mix and a sample-barcoded 5' primer, a second PCR ran 7 to 11 cycles. TCRdb redid the calling of the 5' RACE reads with MiXCR, one entry per CDR3 protein. The sample lists roughly 730,000 distinct CDR3 sequences; about 56% were seen once. Sequenced: blood. These receptors all stem from a man aged 35 to 55 in good health.

CDR3 residues: CASSLAGGEGNQPQHF. Here the CDR3 DNA reads TGTGCCAGCAGTTTAGCAGGGGGGGAGGGCAATCAGCCCCAGCATTTT. This rearrangement joins TRBV27 to TRBJ1-5; 7 positions agree with TRBD1. The CDR3 has 16 residues. The V gene's germline CDR1 is MNHEY and CDR2 SMNVEV (reference sequence). Trimming took 2 bases from V and 2 from J; bases not matched to a gene: 6.

The V and J genes are TRBV28 and TRBJ1-2; 8 bases line up with TRBD1. CDR3 length: 15 residues. The V gene's germline CDR1 is MDHEN and CDR2 SYDVKM. CDR3 residues: CATVRGQGFFYGYTF. CDR3 bases: TGTGCGACCGTGCGAGGACAGGGCTTTTTCTATGGCTACACCTTC.

The rearrangement joins TRBV28 to TRBJ2-1; D gene ambiguous. Trimming shortened V by 5 bases and J by 4 bases, and 15 bases separated the two germline ends. The CDR3 has 15 residues. Germline V gives CDR1 MDHEN, CDR2 SYDVKM. The CDR3 DNA sequence: TGTGCCAGCAGTCCTAGATCTGCCGCTTACAATGAGCAGTTCTTC. Protein: CASSPRSAAYNEQFF.

This sequence joins TRBV12-3 or TRBV12-4 and TRBJ1-1, with D hard to call. V was clipped by 2 bases and J by 10 bases, with 5 bases between them. The CDR3 sequence is 10 residues long. CDR3 DNA: TGTGCCAGCAGTTTAAAAACAGCTTTCTTT. Its translation is CASSLKTAFF.

This clonotype turned up a few times. V and J are TRBV12-3 or TRBV12-4 and TRBJ2-1; 8 bases match TRBD1. J lost 12 bases, V lost 11 bases, and 9 bases had no gene match. The CDR3 length is 11 residues. Written as DNA, the CDR3 is TGTGCCGGAGGTACCGGGACAGGGCAGTTCTTC. The encoded protein is CAGGTGTGQFF.

This clonotype has a handful of counts. The chain uses TRBV6-2 or TRBV6-3 and TRBJ2-1; the match to TRBD2 covers 10 bases. Germline assignment: CDR1 MNHEY and CDR2 SVGEGT. J gave up 5 bases and V 6 bases, and 10 bases lay outside the gene matches. The CDR3 spans 16 residues. CDR3: CASRPQWTSGDNEQFF. CDR3 coding DNA: TGTGCCAGCAGGCCTCAGTGGACTAGCGGAGACAATGAGCAGTTCTTC.

The rearrangement uses TRBV28 and TRBJ2-7; D unclear. Trimming left V 4 bases short and J 4 bases short, with 11 bases between. Germline V gives CDR1 MDHEN, CDR2 SYDVKM. This CDR3 spans 13 amino acids. The CDR3 region has the DNA TGTGCCAGCAGTTCCAGTTCATCGTACGAGCAGTACTTC. It yields the protein CASSSSSSYEQYF. The variable domain in full, completed from reference TRBV28 and TRBJ2-7, reads DVKVTQSSRYLVKRTGEKVFLECVQDMDHENMFWYRQDPGLGLRLIYFSYDVKMKEKGDIPEGYSVSREKKERFSLILESASTNQTSMYLCASSSSSSYEQYFGPGTRLTVT.

Comments on this clonotype: The junction shows a germline mismatch at one end, possibly a read error. The chain carries TRBV4-1 and TRBJ2-1, with 9 bases identical to TRBD2. The CDR3 is 15 amino acids. The germline V gene has CDR1 MGHRA and CDR2 YSYEKL. CDR3 region: CASSQIAGVGNEQFF. In nucleotides, the CDR3 is TGCGCCAGCAGCCAAATAGCGGGAGTGGGGAATGAGCAGTTTTTC.

The V gene is TRBV9, the J gene TRBJ2-7; TRBD1 matches 8 bases. The CDR3 totals 14 residues. V lost 3 bases to trimming and J lost 2 bases; unmatched junction nucleotides: 4. Germline V lookup: CDR1 SGDLS, CDR2 YYNGEE. DNA for the CDR3: TGTGCCAGCAGCGGACAGGGGTGGCCCTACGAGCAGTACTTC. Amino acid sequence: CASSGQGWPYEQYF.

V and J are TRBV20-1 and TRBJ2-1, with TRBD1 identical over 8 bases. The CDR3 consists of 16 residues. Germline V gene sequence: CDR1 DFQATT, CDR2 SNEGSKA (reference sequence). V dropped 1 base and J dropped 7; count of bases not matched to a gene: 12. The CDR3 region is CSARVVTGDLPNEQFF. The CDR3 DNA is TGCAGTGCTAGAGTAGTGACAGGGGACTTACCGAATGAGCAGTTCTTC.

V gene TRBV25-1 combines with J gene TRBJ1-2; D possibly corresponds to TRBD1 (5 bases). CDR1 MGHDK and CDR2 SYGVNS come from the germline V gene. The CDR3 covers 13 residues. Trimming took off 5 bases at V and 8 bases at J, with 15 bases between the two ends. CDR3 DNA: TGTGCCAGCAGTCTAATGGGGGGAGGGGGCTACACCTTC. It translates to CASSLMGGGGYTF.

This clonotype was counted between two and nine times. The rearrangement uses TRBV7-9 and TRBJ2-6; weak D call: TRBD2 (5 bases). CDR1 is SEHNR and CDR2 is FQNEAQ in the germline V gene (reference sequence). This CDR3 region has 16 residues. Trimming took off 0 bases at V and 1 base at J, with 7 bases between the two ends. The CDR3 sequence is CASSLARRSGANVLTF. The CDR3 bases are TGTGCCAGCAGCTTAGCCCGGAGGTCTGGGGCCAACGTCCTGACTTTC. Complete variable domain (other parts from reference TRBV7-9 and TRBJ2-6): DTGVSQNPRHKITKRGQNVTFRCDPISEHNRLYWYRQTLGQGPEFLTYFQNEAQLEKSRLLSDRFSAERPKGSFSTLEIQRTEQGDSAMYLCASSLARRSGANVLTFGAGSRLTVL.

This clonotype was seen only once. This chain's CDR3 is CASSLERGWSYEQYF. The DNA for the CDR3 is TGTGCCAGCAGCTTGGAACGGGGGTGGTCCTACGAGCAGTACTTC. The J gene is TRBJ2-7, the V gene TRBV5-8, with D possibly being TRBD2 (6 bases). Germline lookup yields CDR1 SGHTS and CDR2 YDEGEE. This CDR3 comprises 15 residues. Trimming took off 0 bases at V and 1 base at J, with 11 bases between the two ends.

The V call is TRBV6-5, the J call TRBJ2-6, with TRBD1 identical over 9 bases. CDR1 MNHEY and CDR2 SVGAGI come from the germline V gene. The CDR3 totals 18 residues. V was clipped by 2 bases and J by 3 bases; unmatched bases: 8. The CDR3 reads CASSYHRGPKGGANVLTF. As DNA, the CDR3 is TGTGCCAGCAGTTACCACAGGGGGCCCAAGGGTGGGGCCAACGTCCTGACTTTC.

This clonotype was found once. This chain uses TRBV24-1 with TRBJ2-1; 14 bases match TRBD2. J was trimmed by 8 bases and V by 3 bases; bases with no gene match: 11. Looked up from germline, CDR1 is KGHDR and CDR2 is SFDVKD. This CDR3 spans 18 amino acids. The CDR3, as DNA: TGTGCCACCAGTGATCCTGGGACTAGCGGGAGTGAATTGTATGAGCAGTTCTTC. Translation: CATSDPGTSGSELYEQFF.

This chain links TRBV9 with TRBJ2-1; D is possibly TRBD1 (6 bases). The J call is doubtful: the DNA matches TRBJ2-7 better. Germline V gene data show CDR1 as SGDLS and CDR2 as YYNGEE. The CDR3 has 15 residues. Here the CDR3 DNA reads TGTGCCAGCAGCGTAAGCAGGGGTTGGGGAGATGAGCAGTACTTC. This codes for CASSVSRGWGDEQYF.

The chain uses TRBV7-2 and TRBJ2-1, with a possible D match to TRBD1 (7 bases). The CDR3 runs 16 residues. V was clipped by 5 bases and J by 1 base, with 15 bases between them. The V gene's germline CDR1 is SGHTA and CDR2 FQGNSA. CDR3 sequence reads: CASSINPGGSYNEQFF. As DNA, the CDR3 is TGTGCCAGCAGCATTAACCCAGGGGGGTCCTACAATGAGCAGTTCTTC.

V is TRBV6-1 and J is TRBJ2-7; D might be TRBD2 (5 bases). The V gene's germline CDR1 is MNHNS and CDR2 SASEGT. The CDR3 contains 16 residues. V was cut by 1 base and J by 0 bases, with 13 bases left in between. The CDR3 nucleotides read TGTGCCAGCAGTGAAGTAGGGCCGGGGAGCTCCTACGAGCAGTACTTC. This translates into CASSEVGPGSSYEQYF.

The J gene is TRBJ2-1, the V gene TRBV10-3, with 7 bases lining up with TRBD2. Gene TRBJ2-7 matches the end of the DNA better, so the J call may be wrong. Germline V gene data show CDR1 as ENHRY and CDR2 as SYGVKD. CDR3 length: 17 amino acids. CDR3 residues: CAISPASGGSSYNEQYF. DNA for the CDR3: TGTGCCATCAGTCCGGCTAGCGGAGGTAGCTCCTACAATGAGCAGTACTTC.

This clonotype has just one count. This chain uses TRBV6-5 with TRBJ2-7; tentatively, D is TRBD1 (5 bases). The J call may be incorrect, as the DNA end agrees better with TRBJ2-5. CDR1 MNHEY and CDR2 SVGAGI come from the germline V gene. The CDR3 has 15 amino acids. The CDR3 nucleotides read TGTGCCAGCAGTTACCCCGGTAGTCCAGGGGAGACCCAGTACTTC. Encoded protein: CASSYPGSPGETQYF.

At least ten counts were recorded for this clonotype. A much bigger clone sits one base away, suggesting this may be a read error. The chain combines TRBV9 with TRBJ1-5, with D possibly matching TRBD1 (5 bases). V was cut by 3 bases and J by 2 bases, with 15 bases left in between. Germline V lookup: CDR1 SGDLS, CDR2 YYNGEE. CDR3 length: 16 residues. The CDR3, as DNA: TGTGCCAGCAGCGATGGGACGGCTCTGGGCAATCAGCCCCAGCATTTT. Translation gives CASSDGTALGNQPQHF.

The genes are TRBV3-1 and TRBJ2-1, with TRBD2 identical over 11 bases. CDR1 is LGHDT, CDR2 YNNKEL, per germline (reference sequence). The junction had 10 bases not matched to a gene; V was cut back by 2 bases and J by 4 bases. This CDR3 has 18 amino acids. CDR3 region: CASSQSRLAGGGYNEQFF. The CDR3, as DNA: TGTGCCAGCAGCCAATCCAGGCTAGCGGGAGGAGGGTACAATGAGCAGTTCTTC.

Many counts were recorded for this clonotype. The chain uses TRBV5-1 and TRBJ2-1, with D possibly TRBD1 on 6 matching bases. The CDR3 length is 16 residues. V dropped 4 bases and J dropped 4 bases, with 18 bases sitting between them. Germline V gene lookup returns CDR1 SGHRS and CDR2 YFSETQ. CDR3 bases: TGCGCCAGCAGCCTCGGACAGAGTATTATTTACAATGAGCAGTTCTTC. It yields the protein CASSLGQSIIYNEQFF.

The V gene is TRBV7-2, the J gene TRBJ2-6, with D perhaps TRBD1 (6 bases). The CDR3 has 18 amino acids. The germline CDR1 and CDR2 sequences are SGHTA and FQGNSA. Deletions cut 0 bases from V and 4 bases from J, with 16 bases between. The CDR3 nucleotides are TGTGCCAGCAGCTTAGCCCAAAACAGGGTGGTCGGGGCCAACGTCCTGACTTTC. It codes for CASSLAQNRVVGANVLTF.

The gene calls are TRBV20-1 and TRBJ1-2; 7 bases agree with TRBD1. Germline V gene lookup returns CDR1 DFQATT and CDR2 SNEGSKA (reference sequence). The CDR3 contains 12 residues. The V and J ends lost 5 bases and 6 bases, in that order; junction bases with no gene match: 6. CDR3 in amino acids: CSALTGLHGYTF. CDR3 nucleotides: TGCAGTGCTTTGACAGGGTTACATGGCTACACCTTC.

The chain recombines TRBV7-9 with TRBJ2-1; 8 bases fit TRBD1. Trimming cost V 5 bases and J 15 bases; bases outside gene matches: 18. CDR1 is SEHNR, CDR2 FQNEAQ, per germline (reference sequence). The CDR3 extends over 15 amino acids. The CDR3 spells CASSLRGQGAGVGFF. CDR3 bases: TGTGCCAGCAGCCTACGAGGACAGGGAGCCGGGGTGGGGTTCTTC.